This T cell receptor (beta chain) was observed in a study of vaccination and CD4 T cells after COVID-19. Overall study: Six men and four women formed the convalescents, two being Hispanic.

Points on this clonotype: Its specificity is not known.

Treatment in this sample: roughly 10-day PBMC culture with coronavirus spike peptide pools or control peptides (ViraFEST assay). Half-medium replacement with fresh IL-2 medium took place on days 3 and 7. The V and J ends lost 5 bases and 0 bases respectively, with 8 bases between them. This CDR3 region has 14 residues. CDR1 and CDR2 from the germline V gene are MNHEY and SMNVEV (reference sequence). Cultured CD4+ T cell DNA underwent sequencing with the Oncomine TCR Beta short-read assay. TCRdb re-called the PCR reads through MiXCR, storing one row per CDR3 protein. The data hold around 6,800 distinct CDR3 sequences, with about 80% observed a single time.

The chain recombines TRBV27 with TRBJ1-3; D uncertain. The sample taken for sequencing was CD4+ T cells from blood, cultured in vitro. The TCR originated in a human donor who had recovered from COVID-19. CDR3 sequence reads: CASSQTISGNTIYF. In nucleotides, the CDR3 is TGTGCCAGCAGTCAGACCATCTCTGGAAACACCATATATTTT.